The source of this TCR beta chain is a study of T cells in Graves' hyperthyroidism and ophthalmopathy. Turning to the study itself: Initial diagnosis, before any treatment, was when peripheral blood was collected. The study, taken as a whole, reports: A 13 V-J signature model discriminated ophthalmopathy versus stable hyperthyroidism.

This CDR3 has 16 residues. Germline V CDR1 and CDR2: MNHNY, SVGAGI (reference sequence). V shed 5 bases, J shed 13 bases, and the junction held 17 bases outside the gene matches. Patients aged 18 to 65 had newly diagnosed hyperthyroidism that had lasted under 2 months. This clonotype is a singleton in its sample. Antigen unknown. Template material for amplifying TCR beta CDR3 regions consisted of RNA transcripts. The study used the HTBI primer set for a first-round RT-PCR of the TCR CDR3. TCRdb used MiXCR to reprocess the multiplex PCR reads, holding one entry per CDR3 protein. The data contain some 800,000 distinct CDR3 sequences, over 35% of them singletons.

The sequence came from a young man with Graves' hyperthyroidism. Material for sequencing was blood. The chain employs TRBV6-6 and TRBJ1-6; 7 bases agree with TRBD1. The CDR3 DNA is TGTGCCAGCAGTGACCCCCCAGGGGGTGGCAGGACTCCCCTCCACTTT. It codes for CASSDPPGGGRTPLHF.